These T cell receptor beta chains were read from a single sample in a study of blood T cell repertoires in COVID-19. Sequencing was performed with immunoSEQ multiplex PCR; in TCRdb, only in-frame clones are kept and a portion is missing. The sample carries roughly 430,000 clones, roughly 90% recorded once. Material: PBMCs or T cells enriched from blood (not recorded which). All receptors come from a woman aged 40 to 50 with acute COVID-19. The CDR3 runs from the conserved cysteine through the conserved F or W. Each record gives: J gene, clone size, D gene, V gene, CDR3 DNA, CDR3 protein. The D gene is left open where the match is weak. Expanded clones are given a class, and other clones once, few, many or no size at all.

j_gene: TRBJ2-2; abundance: NA; d_gene: TRBD2; v_gene: TRBV4-2; CDR3nt: TGTGCCAGCAGCCAAGATGGGACTAGCGGGGGTGGGACCGGGGAGCTGTTTTTT; CDR3aa: CASSQDGTSGGGTGELFF
j_gene: TRBJ2-3; abundance: NA; d_gene: NA; v_gene: TRBV2; CDR3nt: TGTGCCAGCAGTCGGGACACTTCAGATACGCAGTATTTT; CDR3aa: CASSRDTSDTQYF
j_gene: TRBJ2-7; abundance: few; d_gene: TRBD2; v_gene: TRBV4-2; CDR3nt: TGTGCCAGCAGCCAAGGCCTACCGGGACTAGCGGGGGGTGAGTACGAGCAGTACTTC; CDR3aa: CASSQGLPGLAGGEYEQYF
j_gene: TRBJ2-1; abundance: NA; d_gene: TRBD2; v_gene: TRBV7-8; CDR3nt: TGTGCCAGCAGCTTACTTTTCGCCGGCGGGGGGGCCTCTAACTACAATGAGCAGTTCTTC; CDR3aa: CASSLLFAGGGASNYNEQFF
j_gene: TRBJ2-3; abundance: NA; d_gene: TRBD2; v_gene: TRBV3-1/TRBV3-2; CDR3nt: TGTGCCAGCAGCCAAGTGGGACTAGCGGGGGCAACTAGCACAGATACGCAGTATTTT; CDR3aa: CASSQVGLAGATSTDTQYF
j_gene: TRBJ2-5; abundance: NA; d_gene: NA; v_gene: TRBV7-2; CDR3nt: TGTGCCAGCAGCTTGAGCGGCGGAGAGACCCAGTACTTC; CDR3aa: CASSLSGGETQYF
j_gene: TRBJ1-5; abundance: NA; d_gene: TRBD1; v_gene: TRBV27; CDR3nt: TGTGCCAGCAGTCGGACAGGTGGAAATCAGCCCCAGCATTTT; CDR3aa: CASSRTGGNQPQHF
j_gene: TRBJ1-2; abundance: NA; d_gene: NA; v_gene: TRBV10-2; CDR3nt: TGCGCCAGCAGACAGGGTAGGGACTATGGCTACACCTTC; CDR3aa: CASRQGRDYGYTF
j_gene: TRBJ1-1; abundance: NA; d_gene: NA; v_gene: TRBV9; CDR3nt: TGTGCCAGCAGCCCCGGACTCTCATCGGGCACTGAAGCTTTCTTT; CDR3aa: CASSPGLSSGTEAFF
j_gene: TRBJ1-6; abundance: NA; d_gene: NA; v_gene: TRBV4-1; CDR3nt: TGCGCCAGCAGCCAAGAATCCGGGGAGGGGTCACCCCTCCACTTT; CDR3aa: CASSQESGEGSPLHF
j_gene: TRBJ1-6; abundance: NA; d_gene: NA; v_gene: TRBV15; CDR3nt: TGTGCCACCAGCAGAGATCGGGAAAATTCACCCCTCCACTTT; CDR3aa: CATSRDRENSPLHF
j_gene: TRBJ2-7; abundance: NA; d_gene: NA; v_gene: TRBV5-1; CDR3nt: TGCGCCAGCAGAGTACAGCCCAGCTCCTACGAGCAGTACTTC; CDR3aa: CASRVQPSSYEQYF
j_gene: TRBJ2-1; abundance: once; d_gene: TRBD1; v_gene: TRBV7-2; CDR3nt: TGTGCCAGCAGCTACTGGGACAGCTCCTACAATGAGCAGTTCTTC; CDR3aa: CASSYWDSSYNEQFF
j_gene: TRBJ1-5; abundance: NA; d_gene: NA; v_gene: TRBV12-3/TRBV12-4; CDR3nt: TGTGCCAGCAGTAGCGGCCAGTCCCAGCATTTT; CDR3aa: CASSSGQSQHF
j_gene: TRBJ1-2; abundance: NA; d_gene: TRBD1; v_gene: TRBV7-2; CDR3nt: TGTGCCAGCAGCCCGACAGGGGTCCCTCGGGACTATGGCTACACCTTC; CDR3aa: CASSPTGVPRDYGYTF
j_gene: TRBJ2-5; abundance: NA; d_gene: TRBD2; v_gene: TRBV7-7; CDR3nt: TGTGCCAGCAGCGCGGGGGGGGAGACCCAGTACTTC; CDR3aa: CASSAGGETQYF
j_gene: TRBJ2-3; abundance: NA; d_gene: TRBD1; v_gene: TRBV4-2; CDR3nt: TGTGCCAGCAGCCAGAGGGACAGGGAGATGGATACGCAGTATTTT; CDR3aa: CASSQRDREMDTQYF
j_gene: TRBJ2-5; abundance: NA; d_gene: TRBD1; v_gene: TRBV5-1; CDR3nt: TGCGCCAGCAGTTCGACAGGGTCAGCAGAGACCCAGTACTTC; CDR3aa: CASSSTGSAETQYF
j_gene: TRBJ2-6; abundance: once; d_gene: TRBD1; v_gene: TRBV4-1; CDR3nt: TGCGCCAGCAGCCAAGGGGGGACAGGGTCTGGGGCCAACGTCCTGACTTTC; CDR3aa: CASSQGGTGSGANVLTF
j_gene: TRBJ1-5; abundance: NA; d_gene: NA; v_gene: TRBV7-2; CDR3nt: TGTGCCAGCAGCTTCCGGAGCAATCAGCCCCAGCATTTT; CDR3aa: CASSFRSNQPQHF
j_gene: TRBJ1-5; abundance: once; d_gene: NA; v_gene: TRBV6-5; CDR3nt: TGTGCCAGCTGGGGGGGCAATCAGCCCCAGCATTTT; CDR3aa: CASWGGNQPQHF
j_gene: TRBJ2-7; abundance: NA; d_gene: NA; v_gene: TRBV29-1; CDR3nt: TGCAGCGCCGGACAGACGGAGCAGTACTTC; CDR3aa: CSAGQTEQYF
j_gene: TRBJ2-3; abundance: NA; d_gene: NA; v_gene: TRBV5-4; CDR3nt: TGTGCCAGCAGCTTGGGGGTCGGGGTAAGCACAGATACGCAGTATTTT; CDR3aa: CASSLGVGVSTDTQYF
j_gene: TRBJ1-5; abundance: NA; d_gene: TRBD1; v_gene: TRBV19; CDR3nt: TGTGCCAGTAGACCAGGACAGGGCAGTAATCAGCCCCAGCATTTT; CDR3aa: CASRPGQGSNQPQHF
j_gene: TRBJ2-6; abundance: NA; d_gene: TRBD1; v_gene: TRBV7-9; CDR3nt: TGTGCCAGCAGCCGACCGGGACAGCTCTCCGTCCTGACTTTC; CDR3aa: CASSRPGQLSVLTF
j_gene: TRBJ1-4; abundance: NA; d_gene: TRBD1; v_gene: TRBV6-5; CDR3nt: TGTGCCAGCAGGGATGGTGGACAGGGCTCAGGAAAACTGTTTTTT; CDR3aa: CASRDGGQGSGKLFF
j_gene: TRBJ1-3; abundance: NA; d_gene: NA; v_gene: TRBV20-1; CDR3nt: TGCAGTGCTAGTCCCGGGAACTCTGGAAACACCATATATTTT; CDR3aa: CSASPGNSGNTIYF
j_gene: TRBJ1-2; abundance: NA; d_gene: NA; v_gene: TRBV10-2; CDR3nt: TGCGCCAGCAGTGAAATCCCGGCGACGCGGGATGGCTACACCTTC; CDR3aa: CASSEIPATRDGYTF
j_gene: TRBJ1-4; abundance: NA; d_gene: TRBD1; v_gene: TRBV27; CDR3nt: TGTGCCAGCAGTCCCGGCCGACAGGGTGGGGAAAAACTGTTTTTT; CDR3aa: CASSPGRQGGEKLFF
j_gene: TRBJ2-5; abundance: NA; d_gene: NA; v_gene: TRBV30; CDR3nt: TGTGCCTGGAGTGGGCCGCGGGGGACCCAGTACTTC; CDR3aa: CAWSGPRGTQYF
j_gene: TRBJ2-1; abundance: few; d_gene: TRBD2; v_gene: TRBV7-9; CDR3nt: TGTGCCAGCAGCCTATCCGGGACTAGCCTTAGTGAGCAGTTCTTC; CDR3aa: CASSLSGTSLSEQFF
j_gene: TRBJ2-1; abundance: NA; d_gene: TRBD1; v_gene: TRBV7-2; CDR3nt: TGTGCCAGCAGCTGGGACAGTCCCCCCTACAATGAGCAGTTCTTC; CDR3aa: CASSWDSPPYNEQFF
j_gene: TRBJ1-2; abundance: NA; d_gene: NA; v_gene: TRBV15; CDR3nt: TGTGCCACCAGCGCCGGGCGGGGCGCGGACTATGGCTACACCTTC; CDR3aa: CATSAGRGADYGYTF
j_gene: TRBJ1-2; abundance: NA; d_gene: NA; v_gene: TRBV5-1; CDR3nt: TGCGCCAGCAGCTTGGAGGAGGGCCGTAAAGGCTACACCTTC; CDR3aa: CASSLEEGRKGYTF
j_gene: TRBJ2-1; abundance: NA; d_gene: NA; v_gene: TRBV27; CDR3nt: TGTGCCAGCAGTTTATCGGCAGGGCGTGAGCAGTTCTTC; CDR3aa: CASSLSAGREQFF
j_gene: TRBJ1-2; abundance: NA; d_gene: NA; v_gene: TRBV2; CDR3nt: TGTGCCAGCAGTTACAGGGTTTTTGGGTATGGCTACACCTTC; CDR3aa: CASSYRVFGYGYTF
j_gene: TRBJ2-2; abundance: NA; d_gene: NA; v_gene: TRBV7-2; CDR3nt: TGTGCCAGCAGTTCTCCTAACACCGGGGAGCTGTTTTTT; CDR3aa: CASSSPNTGELFF
j_gene: TRBJ2-1; abundance: NA; d_gene: TRBD2; v_gene: TRBV19; CDR3nt: TGTGCCAGTAGCGAAGACATCCTAGCGGGGGTATTCAATGAGCAGTTCTTC; CDR3aa: CASSEDILAGVFNEQFF
j_gene: TRBJ2-3; abundance: NA; d_gene: TRBD2; v_gene: TRBV2; CDR3nt: TGTGCCAGCAGCTATAGGGGACTACTTACAGATACGCAGTATTTT; CDR3aa: CASSYRGLLTDTQYF
j_gene: TRBJ1-1; abundance: NA; d_gene: NA; v_gene: TRBV2; CDR3nt: TGTGCCAGCATACCGTCAGATTTCACTGAAGCTTTCTTT; CDR3aa: CASIPSDFTEAFF
j_gene: TRBJ1-1; abundance: NA; d_gene: NA; v_gene: TRBV20-1; CDR3nt: TGTATAGGACTCTTGAACACTGAAGCTTTCTTT; CDR3aa: CIGLLNTEAFF
j_gene: TRBJ2-4; abundance: NA; d_gene: TRBD1; v_gene: TRBV4-1; CDR3nt: TGCGCCAGCAGCCAAGTTCAGGGGGACATTCAGTACTTC; CDR3aa: CASSQVQGDIQYF
j_gene: TRBJ1-6; abundance: NA; d_gene: NA; v_gene: TRBV30; CDR3nt: TGTGCCTGGAGGGTCGGTGGGACTGCTAATTCACCCCTCCACTTT; CDR3aa: CAWRVGGTANSPLHF
j_gene: TRBJ1-1; abundance: NA; d_gene: NA; v_gene: TRBV7-9; CDR3nt: TGTGCCAGCAGCGGTAGCACTGAAGCTTTCTTT; CDR3aa: CASSGSTEAFF
j_gene: TRBJ2-1; abundance: NA; d_gene: TRBD1; v_gene: TRBV18; CDR3nt: TGTGCCAGCTCACCACGTATGACAGGGCTAACTGCTGACAATGAGCAGTTCTTC; CDR3aa: CASSPRMTGLTADNEQFF
j_gene: TRBJ2-1; abundance: NA; d_gene: TRBD2; v_gene: TRBV4-2; CDR3nt: TGTGCCAGCAGCCCCAGACTAGCGAGAAACAATGAGCAGTTCTTC; CDR3aa: CASSPRLARNNEQFF
j_gene: TRBJ2-5; abundance: once; d_gene: TRBD2; v_gene: TRBV5-6; CDR3nt: TGTGCCAGCAGCCGTCAAGGACTAGCGGGGACCTTTCAAGAGACCCAGTACTTC; CDR3aa: CASSRQGLAGTFQETQYF
j_gene: TRBJ2-5; abundance: NA; d_gene: NA; v_gene: TRBV4-1; CDR3nt: TGCGCCAGCAGCCAAGAAAGCCCCGGGGGAGAGACCCAGTACTTC; CDR3aa: CASSQESPGGETQYF
j_gene: TRBJ2-6; abundance: NA; d_gene: TRBD1; v_gene: TRBV6-5; CDR3nt: TGTGCCAGCAGCTCAGGGGGCGCTGGGGCCAACGTCCTGACTTTC; CDR3aa: CASSSGGAGANVLTF
j_gene: TRBJ2-2; abundance: NA; d_gene: TRBD1; v_gene: TRBV9; CDR3nt: TGTGCCAGCACTTCTCCTAAAACCAGACAGGGGGATAACACCGGGGAGCTGTTTTTT; CDR3aa: CASTSPKTRQGDNTGELFF
j_gene: TRBJ1-5; abundance: NA; d_gene: NA; v_gene: TRBV4-1; CDR3nt: TGCGCCAGCAGCCAAGATTCAGGATTTGATCAGCCCCAGCATTTT; CDR3aa: CASSQDSGFDQPQHF
j_gene: TRBJ2-3; abundance: NA; d_gene: NA; v_gene: TRBV5-1; CDR3nt: TGCGCCAGCAGCTGGCGGGACGGCGGGGATACGCAGTATTTT; CDR3aa: CASSWRDGGDTQYF
j_gene: TRBJ2-5; abundance: few; d_gene: TRBD2; v_gene: TRBV2; CDR3nt: TGTGCCAGCAGGGACGGGGGGGCCGTCGAGACCCAGTACTTC; CDR3aa: CASRDGGAVETQYF
j_gene: TRBJ2-7; abundance: NA; d_gene: NA; v_gene: TRBV7-2; CDR3nt: TGTGCCAGCAGCTTAAGTTCGCAGGGTGCCTACGAGCAGTACTTC; CDR3aa: CASSLSSQGAYEQYF